These 3 T cell receptor beta chains were all obtained from the same sample, sequenced in a study of cytomegalovirus exposure and HLA in healthy donors. PCR involved 60 Vbeta and 13 Jbeta primers. Here immunoSEQ multiplex PCR was the method, and the copy in TCRdb shows in-frame clones only, minus some. Found here are some 180,000 clones, roughly 87% of them singletons; the top ten hold more than 1.5%. The sample consisted of PBMCs. The receptors originated from a man in his forties or fifties in good health and CMV-seronegative.

This chain links TRBV10-3 with TRBJ2-5; D might be TRBD1 (6 bases). Trimming stripped 4 bases from V and 4 bases from J, with 13 bases between. CDR1 ENHRY and CDR2 SYGVKD come from the germline V gene. The CDR3 is 14 residues long. Written as DNA, the CDR3 is TGTGCCATCAGTGTAACAGGGTACGGAGAGACCCAGTACTTC. Residues: CAISVTGYGETQYF.

The chain links TRBV30 to TRBJ2-3; 8 bases fit TRBD2. Unmatched junction bases numbered 1, after V lost 4 bases and J lost 1 base. CDR1 is GTSNPN and CDR2 is SVGIG in the germline V gene (reference sequence). The CDR3 totals 13 residues. The CDR3 DNA reads as TGTGCCTGGAATAGCGGGGGCACAGATACGCAGTATTTT. Translated: CAWNSGGTDTQYF.

This chain uses TRBV14 with TRBJ2-7, with 7 bases aligning to TRBD1. CDR3 size: 13 residues. Germline CDR1 reads SGHDN; CDR2 reads FVKESK. The V segment lost 3 bases and the J segment 1 base; nucleotides outside the gene matches: 0. The CDR3 DNA is TGTGCCAGCAGCCAGGGACAGTCCTACGAGCAGTACTTC. It encodes CASSQGQSYEQYF.